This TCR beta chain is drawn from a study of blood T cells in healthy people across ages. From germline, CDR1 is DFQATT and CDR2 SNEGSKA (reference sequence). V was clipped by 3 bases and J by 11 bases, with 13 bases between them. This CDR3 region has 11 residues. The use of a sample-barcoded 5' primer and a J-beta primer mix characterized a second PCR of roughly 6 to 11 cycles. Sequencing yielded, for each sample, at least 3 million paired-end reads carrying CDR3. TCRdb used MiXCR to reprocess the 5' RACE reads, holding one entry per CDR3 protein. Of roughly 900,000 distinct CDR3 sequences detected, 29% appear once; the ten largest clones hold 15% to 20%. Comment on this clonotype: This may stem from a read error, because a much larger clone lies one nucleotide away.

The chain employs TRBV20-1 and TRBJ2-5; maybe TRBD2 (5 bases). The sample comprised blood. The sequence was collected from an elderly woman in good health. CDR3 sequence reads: CSARRGNEQYF. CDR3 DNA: TGCAGTGCTAGGAGAGGGAATGAGCAGTACTTC.